This TCR beta chain originates from a study of T cell responses to AZD1222 COVID-19 vaccine. Study-wide results and limits: Breadth and depth of Spike-specific TCRs rose after two AZD1222 doses. At study baseline, merely roughly 6 AZD1222 recipients were seropositive. Vaccine-associated CD4 TCRs ranged over spike, dominating at 160-218 and 743-854. Donors in the cohort were predominantly white British and more often female, and clonal diversity was possibly underestimated.

A word on this clone: Its target is not known.

The length of the CDR3 is 16 residues. The V and J ends lost 8 bases and 0 bases, in that order; junction bases with no gene match: 3. Germline-derived CDR1 and CDR2 are MDHEN and SYDVKM. Generated by immunoSEQ multiplex PCR, the TCRdb table keeps only in-frame clones and is missing some. Counted here are roughly 150,000 clones, 87% occurring once; the ten biggest clones make up about a tenth. The origin of this receptor is an adult who received the AZD1222 COVID-19 vaccine. The sample in question was peripheral blood, obtained 28 days after the second AZD1222 dose. The chain employs TRBV28 and TRBJ2-1, with 14 bases matching TRBD2. The chain's CDR3 is CASGTSGSGSYNEQFF. The CDR3 nucleotides are TGTGCCAGCGGGACTAGCGGGAGCGGCTCCTACAATGAGCAGTTCTTC.